The entry below gives a single TCR beta chain sequence along with its context. Its antigen is not identified. Clones were read by immunoSEQ multiplex PCR, and TCRdb kept only the in-frame ones, dropping some. Found here are roughly 1,600,000 clones, just under 99% of them singletons; the top ten hold approximately 0.4%. The donors were adults (healthy and HIV-negative) with no recent acute infections or vaccinations. These data belong to a study of shared clonotypes between healthy human individuals. Study context: Three plates were used per donor for CD4 naive, three for CD4 memory, two for CD8 naive and one for CD8 memory.

General study points: Larger estimated richness was generally recorded for naive subsets relative to memory subsets. Tissues were not sampled, only blood, and their repertoires likely differ.

This receptor was identified in a man aged 30-40 years in good health. Sequencing used naive CD4+ T cells sorted from blood. Described subset: CD45RA+ positively selected.

The CDR3 loop is CAWAGPLNGYTF. Here the CDR3 DNA reads TGTGCCTGGGCCGGACCGCTAAATGGCTACACCTTC. This chain links TRBV30 with TRBJ1-2, with D unresolved. CDR1 is GTSNPN and CDR2 is SVGIG in the germline V gene (reference sequence). Trimming took 5 bases from V and 6 from J, leaving 13 bases between them. The CDR3 extends over 12 amino acids.